This is a list of T cell receptor beta chains from one sample in a study of blood T cell repertoires in COVID-19. The repertoire was sequenced with immunoSEQ multiplex PCR; TCRdb's copy has only in-frame clones and lacks some. The sample holds about 210,000 clones, 84% seen once. Sequenced material: peripheral blood. These receptors were obtained from a man aged 45-60 years with active or convalescent COVID-19. The CDR3 runs from the conserved cysteine through the conserved F or W. D genes are given only for firm matches. Rows may omit the clone size; those that give it use once, few, many or a size class.

j_call clone_size d_call v_call cdr3_aa cdr3_nt
TRBJ1-4 NA TRBD1 TRBV28 CASTDRDGYEKLFF TGTGCCAGCACCGACAGGGACGGTTATGAAAAACTGTTTTTT
TRBJ2-1 NA TRBD2 TRBV4-3 CASSQVGTSNEQFF TGCGCCAGCAGCCAAGTTGGGACTAGTAATGAGCAGTTCTTC
TRBJ1-1 few TRBD1 TRBV15 CATSRQGGTEAFF TGTGCCACCAGCAGACAGGGGGGCACTGAAGCTTTCTTT
TRBJ2-2 NA TRBD1 TRBV7-9 CASSPQGASSNTGELFF TGTGCCAGCAGCCCACAGGGGGCGAGCTCGAACACCGGGGAGCTGTTTTTT
TRBJ1-5 NA NA TRBV6-5 CASSYPKNQHF TGTGCCAGCAGTTACCCTAAAAACCAGCATTTT
TRBJ2-5 NA NA TRBV11-2 CASSLGWEETQYF TGTGCCAGCAGCCTGGGCTGGGAGGAGACCCAGTACTTC
TRBJ2-2 NA NA TRBV7-9 CASSLGTSLSNTGELFF TGTGCCAGCAGCTTAGGAACTAGTCTTTCGAACACCGGGGAGCTGTTTTTT
TRBJ2-7 once TRBD2 TRBV15 CATSRMLAGYEQYF TGTGCCACCAGCAGAATGCTAGCGGGCTACGAGCAGTACTTC
TRBJ2-5 NA TRBD1 TRBV2 CASRRGTGPRGETQYF TGTGCCAGCAGACGCGGGACAGGACCCAGAGGAGAGACCCAGTACTTC
TRBJ2-3 NA NA TRBV7-9 CASSFGRSSVADTQYF TGTGCCAGCAGCTTCGGTCGATCATCTGTTGCAGATACGCAGTATTTT
TRBJ1-1 once TRBD1 TRBV18 CASSRQGKASMDTEAFF TGTGCCAGCTCGCGACAGGGGAAAGCCTCTATGGACACTGAAGCTTTCTTT
TRBJ2-2 NA TRBD1 TRBV11-2 CASSLLDRVTGELFF TGTGCCAGCAGCCTATTGGACAGGGTGACCGGGGAGCTGTTTTTT
TRBJ1-2 NA NA TRBV28 CASSTADKANYGYTF TGTGCCAGCAGTACCGCGGACAAGGCTAACTATGGCTACACCTTC
TRBJ2-1 NA TRBD2 TRBV11-3 CASSLVGYGLGSGEQFF TGTGCCAGCAGCTTAGTGGGTTACGGACTAGGAAGCGGTGAGCAGTTCTTC
TRBJ2-2 NA NA TRBV11-2 CASSLLRGTNTGELFF TGTGCCAGCAGCTTACTCAGGGGAACGAACACCGGGGAGCTGTTTTTT
TRBJ2-2 NA NA TRBV3-1/TRBV3-2 CASSQPTRGNTGELFF TGTGCCAGCAGCCAACCGACCAGGGGGAACACCGGGGAGCTGTTTTTT
TRBJ2-1 NA NA TRBV2 CASSEGPSYNEQFF TGTGCCAGCAGTGAAGGTCCGTCCTACAATGAGCAGTTCTTC
TRBJ1-1 once TRBD1 TRBV10-3 CAISEDRVTEAFF TGTGCCATCAGTGAGGACAGGGTCACTGAAGCTTTCTTT
TRBJ2-5 once NA TRBV5-1 CASRGAGLGEETQYF TGCGCCAGCAGAGGGGCGGGACTTGGAGAAGAGACCCAGTACTTC
TRBJ2-2 NA NA TRBV14 CASSPLTGELFF TGTGCCAGCAGCCCACTCACCGGGGAGCTGTTTTTT
TRBJ1-2 NA NA TRBV13 CASSEGRGNYGYTF TGTGCCAGCAGCGAGGGCCGGGGGAACTATGGCTACACCTTC
TRBJ1-4 NA TRBD1 TRBV18 CASSPYHGTGNEKLFF TGTGCCAGCTCACCATACCACGGGACAGGGAACGAAAAACTGTTTTTT
TRBJ1-1 once NA TRBV29-1 CSGGLNAEAFF TGCAGCGGTGGGCTCAACGCTGAAGCTTTCTTT
TRBJ2-7 NA TRBD1 TRBV29-1 CSATRQGASYEQYF TGCAGCGCCACACGACAGGGGGCGTCGTACGAGCAGTACTTC
TRBJ2-1 NA NA TRBV4-1 CASSITGFSSYNEQFF TGCGCCAGCAGCATCACGGGTTTCAGCTCCTACAATGAGCAGTTCTTC
TRBJ1-1 NA NA TRBV19 CASSIRQAMNTEAFF TGTGCCAGTAGTATTCGACAGGCCATGAACACTGAAGCTTTCTTT
TRBJ1-6 NA TRBD1 TRBV11-2 CASRRPGQGYSPLHF TGTGCCAGCAGGAGACCGGGACAGGGGTATTCACCCCTCCACTTT
TRBJ1-2 NA NA TRBV6-6 CASSYGQINYGYTF TGTGCCAGCAGTTATGGACAGATTAACTATGGCTACACCTTC
TRBJ1-6 NA TRBD1 TRBV28 CASINRGNSYNSPLHF TGTGCCAGCATCAACAGGGGGAATTCATATAATTCACCCCTCCACTTT
TRBJ2-1 NA NA TRBV24-1 CATSDFGQSSDEQFF TGTGCCACCAGTGATTTTGGGCAGAGTTCGGATGAGCAGTTCTTC
TRBJ1-2 NA NA TRBV28 CASSLRAGYGYTF TGTGCCAGCAGTTTGAGGGCAGGCTATGGCTACACCTTC
TRBJ1-1 NA NA TRBV4-3 CASSQVIGQGEAFF TGCGCCAGCAGCCAGGTTATCGGCCAGGGCGAAGCTTTCTTT
TRBJ1-2 NA NA TRBV4-2 CASSLGGRDNYGYTF TGTGCCAGCAGCCTGGGGGGGCGCGATAACTATGGCTACACCTTC
TRBJ2-3 NA NA TRBV19 CASSPWVGRADTQYF TGTGCCAGTAGTCCCTGGGTGGGGAGAGCAGATACGCAGTATTTT
TRBJ1-2 NA TRBD1 TRBV5-1 CASSSTQTGGAEGYTF TGCGCCAGCAGCTCCACACAGACAGGGGGCGCGGAGGGCTACACCTTC
TRBJ1-3 NA NA TRBV6-1 CASSEEQFSGNTIYF TGTGCCAGCAGTGAAGAACAATTCTCTGGAAACACCATATATTTT
TRBJ2-1 once TRBD2 TRBV2 CASSEPEGLAGGTSSYNEQFF TGTGCCAGCAGTGAACCAGAAGGGCTAGCGGGGGGGACCAGCTCCTACAATGAGCAGTTCTTC
TRBJ1-4 NA NA TRBV28 CASSGLVPGEREKLFF TGTGCCAGCAGCGGATTGGTCCCAGGGGAGAGGGAAAAACTGTTTTTT
TRBJ2-2 NA NA TRBV5-1 CASSPGWGAGELFF TGCGCCAGCAGCCCCGGTTGGGGGGCCGGGGAGCTGTTTTTT
TRBJ1-1 NA NA TRBV4-3 CASNPSQTENTEAFF TGCGCCAGCAACCCCTCGCAGACAGAGAACACTGAAGCTTTCTTT
TRBJ2-7 NA TRBD2 TRBV29-1 CSAGGVGYEQYF TGCAGCGCTGGGGGGGTCGGCTACGAGCAGTACTTC
TRBJ2-3 NA NA TRBV24-1 CATSLSTDTQYF TGTGCCACCAGTCTTAGCACAGATACGCAGTATTTT